These T cell receptor beta chains were read from a single sample in a study of OX40 agonist ivuxolimab in advanced cancers. Assay: immunoSEQ multiplex PCR; the TCRdb copy retains only in-frame clones and omits some. The top ten clones hold around 2.6% of a sample with around 74,000 clones, nearly 90% of them seen once. Sequenced here: CD4+ or CD8+ T cells sorted from blood, sampled in a trial of the OX40 agonist ivuxolimab. These receptors all stem from an adult with an advanced solid tumor such as melanoma, head and neck, liver or kidney cancer. CDR3s include the opening cysteine and the closing phenylalanine or tryptophan. The D gene is left open where the match is weak. Clone size is shown for a subset of rows, as once, few, many or a class of expanded clone.

>TRBV9|TRBJ2-7|.|.
CASSVGQSSYEQYF
TGTGCCAGCAGCGTAGGGCAGAGCTCCTACGAGCAGTACTTC
>TRBV13|TRBJ2-4|.|.
CASSLQSSGQYF
TGTGCCAGCAGCTTACAGAGTTCGGGTCAGTACTTC
>TRBV19|TRBJ2-2|TRBD2|.
CASSTGLAENTGELFF
TGTGCCAGTAGTACGGGACTAGCGGAGAACACCGGGGAGCTGTTTTTT
>TRBV11-2|TRBJ2-5|.|.
CASSLRLDSGEKTQYF
TGTGCCAGCAGCTTGCGGCTTGACTCGGGGGAGAAGACCCAGTACTTC
>TRBV4-2|TRBJ2-1|TRBD2|.
CASSPSGDRYNEQFF
TGTGCCAGCAGCCCTAGCGGGGACCGGTACAATGAGCAGTTCTTC
>TRBV5-1|TRBJ2-5|TRBD2|.
CASSLAGGQETQYF
TGCGCCAGCAGCTTGGCCGGGGGGCAAGAGACCCAGTACTTC
>TRBV13|TRBJ1-1|.|.
CASSLTGNTEAFF
TGTGCCAGCAGCCTAACAGGGAACACTGAAGCTTTCTTT
>TRBV11-2|TRBJ1-1|.|.
CASSPLLNTEAFF
TGTGCCAGCAGCCCCCTCCTAAACACTGAAGCTTTCTTT
>TRBV19|TRBJ2-1|TRBD2|few
CASSIGLAAPYNEQFF
TGTGCCAGTAGTATCGGTCTAGCGGCGCCCTACAATGAGCAGTTCTTC
>TRBV27|TRBJ1-1|.|.
CASSLRAMNTEAFF
TGTGCCAGCAGTTTAAGGGCGATGAACACTGAAGCTTTCTTT
>TRBV5-1|TRBJ2-1|.|.
CASSRPPGYEQFF
TGCGCCAGCAGCCGTCCTCCAGGGTATGAGCAGTTCTTC
>TRBV7-6|TRBJ1-2|.|.
CASSFGEHYGYTF
TGTGCCAGCAGCTTCGGGGAACACTATGGCTACACCTTC
>TRBV5-1|TRBJ2-7|.|.
CASSLGAPSSEQYF
TGCGCCAGCAGCTTGGGGGCGCCTTCCTCCGAGCAGTACTTC
>TRBV6-5|TRBJ1-1|TRBD1|.
CASSSQGFEAFF
TGTGCCAGCAGTTCACAGGGGTTTGAAGCTTTCTTT
>TRBV5-1|TRBJ2-5|TRBD2|.
CASSYITSGLGQETQYF
TGCGCCAGCAGCTATATCACTAGCGGGTTGGGGCAAGAGACCCAGTACTTC
>TRBV7-9|TRBJ2-7|.|.
CASSLKTSSYEQYF
TGTGCCAGCAGCCTGAAGACTAGTTCCTACGAGCAGTACTTC
>TRBV6-1|TRBJ1-5|.|once
CASSADRSVQPQHF
TGTGCCAGCAGTGCAGACAGGTCTGTTCAGCCCCAGCATTTT
>TRBV6-1|TRBJ2-7|.|once
CASSELWSGIKFYEQYF
TGTGCCAGCAGTGAACTCTGGTCAGGGATAAAGTTCTACGAGCAGTACTTC
>TRBV9|TRBJ1-2|.|.
CASSVTNYGYTF
TGTGCCAGCAGCGTTACTAACTATGGCTACACCTTC
>TRBV18|TRBJ2-5|.|.
CASSPARSGIQETQYF
TGTGCCAGCTCACCAGCCCGCTCCGGGATACAAGAGACCCAGTACTTC
>TRBV30|TRBJ2-1|.|few
CAWSVGFFNEQFF
TGTGCCTGGAGTGTAGGCTTCTTCAATGAGCAGTTCTTC
>TRBV11-2|TRBJ2-7|.|.
CASSLVTGSYEQYF
TGTGCCAGCAGCTTAGTTACAGGGTCCTACGAGCAGTACTTC
>TRBV18|TRBJ1-2|.|.
CASSPDRGGYTF
TGTGCCAGCTCACCAGACCGAGGGGGCTACACCTTC
>TRBV5-6|TRBJ1-2|.|once
CASSLAFGLLGPYGYTF
TGTGCCAGCAGCTTGGCCTTTGGCCTTCTTGGGCCTTATGGCTACACCTTC
>TRBV5-1|TRBJ2-1|TRBD2|.
CASSFRLSAGEENEQFF
TGCGCCAGCAGCTTTCGTTTATCAGCGGGGGAGGAAAATGAGCAGTTCTTC
>TRBV19|TRBJ1-4|TRBD1|.
CATTGGHRLFF
TGTGCCACCACAGGGGGGCATCGACTGTTTTTT
>TRBV7-8|TRBJ2-1|TRBD1|.
CASSLRQGGGQDEQFF
TGTGCCAGCAGCCTTCGACAGGGGGGCGGTCAGGATGAGCAGTTCTTC
>TRBV18|TRBJ2-1|.|.
CASSRLTLSRQFF
TGTGCCAGCTCACGTCTTACCCTCTCTCGGCAGTTCTTC
>TRBV11-2|TRBJ2-7|.|once
CASSSRRDAEQYF
TGTGCCAGCAGCTCTCGGAGGGACGCCGAGCAGTACTTC
>TRBV5-1|TRBJ1-2|TRBD1|.
CASSSGQGNNYGYTF
TGCGCCAGCAGCTCGGGACAGGGTAACAACTATGGCTACACCTTC
>TRBV5-8|TRBJ1-2|TRBD1|once
CASSSKTGGLSGYTF
TGTGCCAGCAGCTCCAAGACAGGGGGCTTGTCTGGCTACACCTTC
>TRBV29-1|TRBJ1-2|TRBD1|.
CSVEEAGGYNGYTF
TGCAGCGTTGAAGAAGCAGGGGGCTATAATGGCTACACCTTC
>TRBV5-1|TRBJ1-4|.|.
CASSLAGTPDEKLFF
TGCGCCAGCAGCTTGGCCGGGACACCGGATGAAAAACTGTTTTTT
>TRBV19|TRBJ1-1|.|.
CASSMRRGGNTEAFF
TGTGCCAGTAGTATGAGGAGAGGGGGGAACACTGAAGCTTTCTTT
>TRBV5-1|TRBJ1-2|.|.
CASSLPGSLYYGYTF
TGCGCCAGCAGCCTTCCTGGGTCTCTCTACTATGGCTACACCTTC
>TRBV19|TRBJ2-7|.|.
CASTHPRASWMYEQYF
TGTGCCAGTACCCACCCCAGGGCTAGCTGGATGTACGAGCAGTACTTC
>TRBV28|TRBJ2-7|TRBD1|.
CASSLGQLYEQYF
TGTGCCAGCAGCCTGGGACAGCTCTACGAGCAGTACTTC
>TRBV6-1|TRBJ2-5|TRBD2|.
CASSEVAGLQETQYF
TGTGCCAGCAGTGAAGTAGCGGGCCTCCAAGAGACCCAGTACTTC
>TRBV9|TRBJ2-5|.|.
CASSDQGGVRETQYF
TGTGCCAGCAGCGACCAGGGTGGGGTCCGAGAGACCCAGTACTTC
>TRBV30|TRBJ1-5|.|.
CACLGRVWGEPQHF
TGTGCCTGCCTAGGGAGGGTGTGGGGTGAGCCCCAGCATTTT
>TRBV29-1|TRBJ2-7|.|.
CSVGEFPGYEQYF
TGCAGCGTTGGAGAGTTTCCGGGGTACGAGCAGTACTTC
>TRBV5-1|TRBJ2-5|.|.
CASSLVGEGEETQYF
TGCGCCAGCAGCTTGGTTGGGGAGGGGGAAGAGACCCAGTACTTC
>TRBV5-1|TRBJ2-3|.|.
CASSPPTDTQYF
TGCGCCAGCAGCCCCCCTACAGATACGCAGTATTTT
>TRBV7-2|TRBJ2-3|TRBD2|.
CASSLISGRGGGTDTQYF
TGTGCCAGCAGCTTAATTAGCGGGAGGGGTGGAGGCACAGATACGCAGTATTTT
>TRBV19|TRBJ2-7|.|.
CASSIQGFYEQYF
TGTGCCAGTAGTATTCAGGGTTTCTACGAGCAGTACTTC
>TRBV5-1|TRBJ1-5|TRBD1|.
CASSPGQGDQPQHF
TGCGCCAGCAGCCCGGGACAGGGAGATCAGCCCCAGCATTTT
>TRBV18|TRBJ2-1|TRBD2|.
CASSPTSGGMYNEQFF
TGTGCCAGCTCACCTACTAGCGGGGGGATGTACAATGAGCAGTTCTTC
>TRBV5-5|TRBJ2-3|TRBD1|.
CASRAGTGSRDTQYF
TGTGCCAGCAGGGCCGGGACAGGGAGCAGGGATACGCAGTATTTT
>TRBV28|TRBJ1-6|.|.
CASSLWDRDNSPLHF
TGTGCCAGCAGTTTATGGGACCGTGATAATTCACCCCTCCACTTT
>TRBV5-1|TRBJ2-1|.|.
CASSLYMEEQFF
TGCGCCAGCAGCTTATATATGGAGGAGCAGTTCTTC
>TRBV25-1|TRBJ1-6|.|.
CASRPPGDSPLHF
TGTGCCAGCAGACCCCCCGGGGATTCACCCCTCCACTTT
>TRBV19|TRBJ2-5|.|.
CASSKIPTQETQYF
TGTGCCAGTAGTAAGATCCCTACCCAAGAGACCCAGTACTTC
>TRBV14|TRBJ2-1|.|.
CASSQDLGLSGEFF
TGTGCCAGCAGCCAAGATCTGGGGCTTTCCGGGGAGTTCTTC
>TRBV7-2|TRBJ2-4|TRBD1|.
CASSPRGPKNIQYF
TGTGCCAGCAGCCCGAGGGGGCCCAAAAACATTCAGTACTTC
>TRBV9|TRBJ1-2|.|.
CASSVEGEPGYTF
TGTGCCAGCAGCGTAGAGGGGGAACCGGGCTACACCTTC